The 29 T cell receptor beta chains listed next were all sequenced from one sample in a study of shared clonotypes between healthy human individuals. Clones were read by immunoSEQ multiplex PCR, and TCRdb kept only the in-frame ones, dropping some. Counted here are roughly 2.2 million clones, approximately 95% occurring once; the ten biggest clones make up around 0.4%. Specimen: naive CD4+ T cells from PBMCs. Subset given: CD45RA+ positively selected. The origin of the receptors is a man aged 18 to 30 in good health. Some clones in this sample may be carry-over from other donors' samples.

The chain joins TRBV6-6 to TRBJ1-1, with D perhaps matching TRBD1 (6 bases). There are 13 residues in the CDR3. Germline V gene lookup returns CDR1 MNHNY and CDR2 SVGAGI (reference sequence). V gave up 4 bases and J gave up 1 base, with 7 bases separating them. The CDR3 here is CASSSGQNTEAFF. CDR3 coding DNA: TGTGCCAGCAGTTCGGGACAGAACACTGAAGCTTTCTTT.

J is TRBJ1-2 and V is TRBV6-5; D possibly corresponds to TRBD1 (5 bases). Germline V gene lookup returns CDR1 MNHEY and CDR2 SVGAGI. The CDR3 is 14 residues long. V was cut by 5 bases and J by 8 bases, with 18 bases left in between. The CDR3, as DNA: TGTGCCAGCAGTCCCGACCCAGGGTCTCGGGGCTACACCTTC. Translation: CASSPDPGSRGYTF.

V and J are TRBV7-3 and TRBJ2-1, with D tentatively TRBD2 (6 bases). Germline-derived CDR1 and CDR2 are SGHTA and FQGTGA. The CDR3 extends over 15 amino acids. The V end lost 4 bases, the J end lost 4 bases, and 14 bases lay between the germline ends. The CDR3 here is CASSSLSGRYNEQFF. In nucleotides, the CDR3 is TGTGCCAGCAGCTCCCTTAGCGGTCGATACAATGAGCAGTTCTTC.

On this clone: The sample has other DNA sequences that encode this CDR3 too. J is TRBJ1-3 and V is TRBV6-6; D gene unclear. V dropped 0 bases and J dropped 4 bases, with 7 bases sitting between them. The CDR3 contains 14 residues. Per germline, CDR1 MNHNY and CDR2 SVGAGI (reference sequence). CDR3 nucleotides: TGTGCCAGCAGTTACTCGGGCAGCGGAAACACCATATATTTT. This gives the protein CASSYSGSGNTIYF.

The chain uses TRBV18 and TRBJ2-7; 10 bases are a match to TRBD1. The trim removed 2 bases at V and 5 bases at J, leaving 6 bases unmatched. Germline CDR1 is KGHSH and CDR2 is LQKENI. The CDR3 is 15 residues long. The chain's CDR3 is CASSPTGTGAHEQYF. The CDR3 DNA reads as TGTGCCAGCTCACCAACCGGGACAGGGGCCCACGAGCAGTACTTC.

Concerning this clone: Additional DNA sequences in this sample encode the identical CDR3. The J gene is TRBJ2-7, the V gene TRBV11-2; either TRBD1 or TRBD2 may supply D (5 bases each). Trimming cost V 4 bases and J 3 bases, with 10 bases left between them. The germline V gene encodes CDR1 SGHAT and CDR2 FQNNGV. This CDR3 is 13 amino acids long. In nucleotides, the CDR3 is TGTGCCAGCAGCTCGGGGCAAATCTACGAGCAGTACTTC. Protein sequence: CASSSGQIYEQYF.

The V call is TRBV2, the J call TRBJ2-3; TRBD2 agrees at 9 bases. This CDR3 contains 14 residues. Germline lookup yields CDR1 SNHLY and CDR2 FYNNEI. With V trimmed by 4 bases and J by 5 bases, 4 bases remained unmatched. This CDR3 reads CASSGAGGRDTQYF. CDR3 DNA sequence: TGTGCCAGCAGTGGGGCGGGAGGGAGAGATACGCAGTATTTT.

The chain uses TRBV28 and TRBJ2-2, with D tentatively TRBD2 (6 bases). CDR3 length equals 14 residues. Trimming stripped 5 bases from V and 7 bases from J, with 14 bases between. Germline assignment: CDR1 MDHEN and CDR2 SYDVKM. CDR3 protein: CASSPPGVGGELFF. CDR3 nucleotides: TGTGCCAGCAGTCCCCCGGGGGTCGGCGGGGAGCTGTTTTTT.

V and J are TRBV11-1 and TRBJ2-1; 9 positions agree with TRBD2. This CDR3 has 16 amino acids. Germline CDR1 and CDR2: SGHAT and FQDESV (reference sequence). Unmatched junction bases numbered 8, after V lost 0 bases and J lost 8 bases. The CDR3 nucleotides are TGTGCCAGCAGCTTAGCTTTGGGTAGCGGGGGCGATGAGCAGTTCTTC. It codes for CASSLALGSGGDEQFF.

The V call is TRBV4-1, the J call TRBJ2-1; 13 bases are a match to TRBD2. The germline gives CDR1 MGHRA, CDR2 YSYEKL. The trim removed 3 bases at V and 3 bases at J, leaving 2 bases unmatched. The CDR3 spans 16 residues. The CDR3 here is CASSQRLAGGYNEQFF. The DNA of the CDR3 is TGCGCCAGCAGCCAGAGACTAGCGGGAGGCTACAATGAGCAGTTCTTC.

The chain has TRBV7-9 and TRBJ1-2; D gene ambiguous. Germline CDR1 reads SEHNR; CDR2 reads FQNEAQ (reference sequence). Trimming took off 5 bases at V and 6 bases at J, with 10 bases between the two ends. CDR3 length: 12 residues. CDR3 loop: CASSPRSHGYTF. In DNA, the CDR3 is TGTGCCAGCAGCCCTAGGTCGCATGGCTACACCTTC.

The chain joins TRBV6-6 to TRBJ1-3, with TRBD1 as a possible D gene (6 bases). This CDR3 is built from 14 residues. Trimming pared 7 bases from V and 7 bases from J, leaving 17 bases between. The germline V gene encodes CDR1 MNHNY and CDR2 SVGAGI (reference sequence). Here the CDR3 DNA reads TGTGCCAGCATTCCAGGGGCCGCGCGCAACACCATATATTTT. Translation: CASIPGAARNTIYF.

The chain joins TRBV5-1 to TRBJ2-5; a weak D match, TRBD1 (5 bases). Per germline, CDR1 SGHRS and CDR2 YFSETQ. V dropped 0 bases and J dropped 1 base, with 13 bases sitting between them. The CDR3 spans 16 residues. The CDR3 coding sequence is TGCGCCAGCAGCTTGGCCCCGTCGACAGTCCAAGAGACCCAGTACTTC. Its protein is CASSLAPSTVQETQYF.

DNA for the CDR3: TGTGCCTGGAGTGTAGGTCTAGCGGGGTTCGAAAAACTGTTTTTT. This gives the protein CAWSVGLAGFEKLFF. The genes are TRBV30 and TRBJ1-4, with D unresolved. The CDR3 has 15 amino acids. Germline CDR1 and CDR2: GTSNPN and SVGIG (reference sequence). Trimming pared 0 bases from V and 8 bases from J, leaving 16 bases between.

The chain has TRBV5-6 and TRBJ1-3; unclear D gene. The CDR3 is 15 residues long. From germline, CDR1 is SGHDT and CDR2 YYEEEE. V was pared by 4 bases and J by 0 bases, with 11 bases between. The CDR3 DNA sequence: TGTGCCAGCAGCCGGACCGGATACTCTGGAAACACCATATATTTT. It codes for CASSRTGYSGNTIYF.

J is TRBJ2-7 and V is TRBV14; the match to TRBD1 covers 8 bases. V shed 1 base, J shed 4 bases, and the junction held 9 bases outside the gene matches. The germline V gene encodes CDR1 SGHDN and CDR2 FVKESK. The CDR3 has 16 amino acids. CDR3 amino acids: CASSQGRGQGRYEQYF. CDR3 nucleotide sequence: TGTGCCAGCAGCCAAGGAAGAGGACAGGGACGGTACGAGCAGTACTTC.

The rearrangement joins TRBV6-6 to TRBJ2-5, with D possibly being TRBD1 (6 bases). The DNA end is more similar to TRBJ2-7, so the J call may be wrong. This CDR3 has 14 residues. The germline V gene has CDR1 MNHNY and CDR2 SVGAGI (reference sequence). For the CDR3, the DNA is TGTGCCAGCCGAACAGGGCCCAACTCCTACGAGCAGTACTTC. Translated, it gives CASRTGPNSYEQYF.

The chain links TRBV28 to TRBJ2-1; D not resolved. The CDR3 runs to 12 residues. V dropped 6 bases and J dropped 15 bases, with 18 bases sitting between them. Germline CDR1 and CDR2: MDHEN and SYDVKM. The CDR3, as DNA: TGTGCCAGCAGCCCTCCCGACCAGTGGAGGTTCTTC. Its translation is CASSPPDQWRFF.

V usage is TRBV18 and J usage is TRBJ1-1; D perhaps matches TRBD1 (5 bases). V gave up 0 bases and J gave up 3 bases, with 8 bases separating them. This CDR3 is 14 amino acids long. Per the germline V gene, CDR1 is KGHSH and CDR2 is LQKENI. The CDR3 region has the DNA TGTGCCAGCTCACCACCGGGGCTCGACACTGAAGCTTTCTTT. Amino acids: CASSPPGLDTEAFF.

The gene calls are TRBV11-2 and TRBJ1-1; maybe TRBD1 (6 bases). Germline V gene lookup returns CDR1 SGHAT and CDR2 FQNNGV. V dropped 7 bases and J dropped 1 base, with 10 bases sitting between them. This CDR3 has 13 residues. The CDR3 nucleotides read TGTGCCAGCATGGGGACAACGAACACTGAAGCTTTCTTT. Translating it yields CASMGTTNTEAFF.

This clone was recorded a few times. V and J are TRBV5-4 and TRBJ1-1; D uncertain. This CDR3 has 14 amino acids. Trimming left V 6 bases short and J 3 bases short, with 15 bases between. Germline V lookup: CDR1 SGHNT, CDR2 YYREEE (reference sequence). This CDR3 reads CASTRLPLDTEAFF. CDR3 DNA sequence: TGTGCCAGCACCCGCCTCCCTCTCGACACTGAAGCTTTCTTT. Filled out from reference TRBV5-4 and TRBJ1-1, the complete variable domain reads ETGVTQSPTHLIKTRGQQVTLRCSSQSGHNTVSWYQQALGQGPQFIFQYYREEENGRGNFPPRFSGLQFPNYSSELNVNALELDDSALYLCASTRLPLDTEAFFGQGTRLTVV.

The CDR3 region is CASSLLPAGYEQYF. CDR3 in DNA: TGTGCCAGCAGCTTGCTTCCAGCGGGCTACGAGCAGTACTTC. The chain is built from TRBV5-5 and TRBJ2-7; D may be TRBD2 (6 bases). Trimming shortened V by 1 base and J by 3 bases, and 11 bases separated the two germline ends. Germline V gene data show CDR1 as SGHKS and CDR2 as YYEKEE (reference sequence). The CDR3 totals 14 residues.

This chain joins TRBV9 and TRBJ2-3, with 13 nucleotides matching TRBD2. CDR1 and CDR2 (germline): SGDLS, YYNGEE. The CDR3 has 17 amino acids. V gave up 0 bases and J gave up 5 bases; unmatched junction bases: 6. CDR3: CASSVGTSGSGEDTQYF. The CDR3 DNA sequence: TGTGCCAGCAGCGTAGGGACTAGCGGGAGCGGGGAAGATACGCAGTATTTT.

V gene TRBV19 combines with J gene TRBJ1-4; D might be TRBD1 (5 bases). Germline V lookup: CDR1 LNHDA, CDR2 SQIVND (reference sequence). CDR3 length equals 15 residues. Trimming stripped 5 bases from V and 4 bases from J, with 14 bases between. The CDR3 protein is CASSPPWGVNEKLFF. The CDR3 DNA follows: TGTGCCAGTAGTCCCCCGTGGGGCGTTAATGAAAAACTGTTTTTT.

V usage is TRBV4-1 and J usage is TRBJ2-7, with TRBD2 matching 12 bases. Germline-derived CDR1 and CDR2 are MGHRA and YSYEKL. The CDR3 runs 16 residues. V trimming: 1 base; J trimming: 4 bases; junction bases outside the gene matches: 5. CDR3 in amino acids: CASSQVTLAGGYEQYF. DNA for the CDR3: TGCGCCAGCAGCCAAGTGACCCTAGCGGGAGGGTACGAGCAGTACTTC.

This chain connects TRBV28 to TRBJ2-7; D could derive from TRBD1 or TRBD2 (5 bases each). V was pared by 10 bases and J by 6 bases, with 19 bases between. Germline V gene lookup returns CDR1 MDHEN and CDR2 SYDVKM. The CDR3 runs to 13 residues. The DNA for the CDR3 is TGTGCCACTTTGTGGGGGATGAAGGGCGAGCAGTACTTC. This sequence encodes CATLWGMKGEQYF.

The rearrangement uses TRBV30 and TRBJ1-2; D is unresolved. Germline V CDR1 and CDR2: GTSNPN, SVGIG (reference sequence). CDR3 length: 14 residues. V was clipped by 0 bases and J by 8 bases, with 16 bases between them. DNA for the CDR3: TGTGCCTGGAGTGTAGGTCCCTTAGAAGGCGGCTACACCTTC. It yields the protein CAWSVGPLEGGYTF. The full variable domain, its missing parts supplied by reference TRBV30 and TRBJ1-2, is SQTIHQWPATLVQPVGSPLSLECTVEGTSNPNLYWYRQAAGRGLQLLFYSVGIGQISSEVPQNLSASRPQDRQFILSSKKLLLSDSGFYLCAWSVGPLEGGYTFGSGTRLTVV.

CDR3 amino acids: CASGGTGFNSPLHF. DNA for the CDR3: TGTGCCAGCGGCGGGACAGGGTTCAATTCACCCCTCCACTTT. J is TRBJ1-6 and V is TRBV25-1; TRBD1 aligns across 9 bases. Germline lookup yields CDR1 MGHDK and CDR2 SYGVNS. Trimming cost V 8 bases and J 7 bases; bases outside gene matches: 6. This CDR3 is 14 amino acids long.

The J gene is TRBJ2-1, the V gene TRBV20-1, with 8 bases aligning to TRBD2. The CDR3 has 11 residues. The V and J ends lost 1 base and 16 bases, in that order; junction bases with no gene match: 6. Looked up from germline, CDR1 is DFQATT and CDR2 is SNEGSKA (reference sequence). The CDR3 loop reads CSARGSGSEFF. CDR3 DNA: TGCAGTGCTAGAGGCAGCGGGAGTGAATTCTTC.